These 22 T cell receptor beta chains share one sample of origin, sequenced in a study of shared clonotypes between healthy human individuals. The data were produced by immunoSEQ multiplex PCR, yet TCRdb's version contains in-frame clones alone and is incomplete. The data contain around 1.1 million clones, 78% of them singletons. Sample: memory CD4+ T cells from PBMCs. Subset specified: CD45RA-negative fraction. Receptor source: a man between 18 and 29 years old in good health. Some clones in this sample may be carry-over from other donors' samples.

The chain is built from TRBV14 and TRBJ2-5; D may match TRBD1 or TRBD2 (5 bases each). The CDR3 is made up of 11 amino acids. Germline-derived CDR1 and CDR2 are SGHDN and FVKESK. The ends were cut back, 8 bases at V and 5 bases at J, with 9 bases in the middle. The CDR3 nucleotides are TGTGCCAGCGGGGCGGGCGAGACCCAGTACTTC. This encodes CASGAGETQYF. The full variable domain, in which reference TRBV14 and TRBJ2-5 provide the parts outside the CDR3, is EAGVTQFPSHSVIEKGQTVTLRCDPISGHDNLYWYRRVMGKEIKFLLHFVKESKQDESGMPNNRFLAERTGGTYSTLKVQPAELEDSGVYFCASGAGETQYFGPGTRLLVL.

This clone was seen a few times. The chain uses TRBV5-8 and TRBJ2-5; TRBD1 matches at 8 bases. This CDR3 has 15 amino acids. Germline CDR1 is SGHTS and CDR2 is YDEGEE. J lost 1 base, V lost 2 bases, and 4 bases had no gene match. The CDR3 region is CASSFGQGPQETQYF. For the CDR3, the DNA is TGTGCCAGCAGCTTCGGACAGGGCCCCCAAGAGACCCAGTACTTC.

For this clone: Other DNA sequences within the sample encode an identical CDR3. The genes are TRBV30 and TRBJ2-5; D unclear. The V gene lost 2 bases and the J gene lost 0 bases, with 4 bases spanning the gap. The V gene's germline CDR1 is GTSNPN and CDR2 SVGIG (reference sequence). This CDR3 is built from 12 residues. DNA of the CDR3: TGTGCCTGGAGTTCGAACCAAGAGACCCAGTACTTC. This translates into CAWSSNQETQYF.

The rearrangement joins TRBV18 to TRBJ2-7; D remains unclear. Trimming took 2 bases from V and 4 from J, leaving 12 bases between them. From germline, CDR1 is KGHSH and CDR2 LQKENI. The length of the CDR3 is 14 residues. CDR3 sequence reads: CASSPFSNTYEQYF. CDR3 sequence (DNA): TGTGCCAGCTCACCATTCAGTAATACTTACGAGCAGTACTTC.

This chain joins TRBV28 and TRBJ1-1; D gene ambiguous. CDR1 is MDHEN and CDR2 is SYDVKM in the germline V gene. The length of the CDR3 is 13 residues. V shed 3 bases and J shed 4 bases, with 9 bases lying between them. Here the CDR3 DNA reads TGTGCCAGCAGTTTCCCTACCGGCACTGAAGCTTTCTTT. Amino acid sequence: CASSFPTGTEAFF. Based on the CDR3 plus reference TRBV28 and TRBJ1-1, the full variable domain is DVKVTQSSRYLVKRTGEKVFLECVQDMDHENMFWYRQDPGLGLRLIYFSYDVKMKEKGDIPEGYSVSREKKERFSLILESASTNQTSMYLCASSFPTGTEAFFGQGTRLTVV.

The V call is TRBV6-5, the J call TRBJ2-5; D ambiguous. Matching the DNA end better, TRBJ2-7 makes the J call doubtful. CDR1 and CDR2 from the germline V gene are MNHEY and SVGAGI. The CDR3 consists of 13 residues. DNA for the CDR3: TGTGCCAGCAGGGGCTCTCGACCCTACGAGCAGTACTTC. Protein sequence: CASRGSRPYEQYF.

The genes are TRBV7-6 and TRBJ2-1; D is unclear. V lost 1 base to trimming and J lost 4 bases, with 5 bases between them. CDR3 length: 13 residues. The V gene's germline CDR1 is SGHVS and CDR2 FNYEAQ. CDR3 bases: TGTGCCAGCAGCTTAGATAGGTACAATGAGCAGTTCTTC. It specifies CASSLDRYNEQFF.

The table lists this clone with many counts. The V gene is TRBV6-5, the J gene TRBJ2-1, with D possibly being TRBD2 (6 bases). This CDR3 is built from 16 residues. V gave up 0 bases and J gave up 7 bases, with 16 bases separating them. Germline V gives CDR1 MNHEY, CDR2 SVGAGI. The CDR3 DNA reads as TGTGCCAGCAGTTACTCGGCCGGGAGATCTGTGAATGAGCAGTTCTTC. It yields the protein CASSYSAGRSVNEQFF.

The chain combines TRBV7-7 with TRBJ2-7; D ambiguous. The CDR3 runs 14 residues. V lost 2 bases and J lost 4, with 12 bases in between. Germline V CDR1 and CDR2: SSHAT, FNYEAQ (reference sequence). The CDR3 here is CASSLNQEAYEQYF. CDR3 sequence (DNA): TGTGCCAGCAGCTTAAATCAAGAGGCGTACGAGCAGTACTTC.

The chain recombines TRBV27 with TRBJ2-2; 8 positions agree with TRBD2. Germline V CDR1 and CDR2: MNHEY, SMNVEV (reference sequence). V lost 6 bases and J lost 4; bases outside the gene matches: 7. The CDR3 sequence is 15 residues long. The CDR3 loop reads CASRGLEAGTGELFF. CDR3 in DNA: TGTGCCAGCAGGGGACTAGAGGCGGGCACCGGGGAGCTGTTTTTT.

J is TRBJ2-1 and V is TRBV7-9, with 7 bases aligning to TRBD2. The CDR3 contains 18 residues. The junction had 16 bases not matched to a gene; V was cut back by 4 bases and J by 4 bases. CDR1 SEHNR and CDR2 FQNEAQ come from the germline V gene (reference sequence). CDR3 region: CASSSRGAGANFYNEQFF. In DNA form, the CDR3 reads TGTGCCAGCAGCTCCCGCGGGGCGGGAGCCAACTTTTACAATGAGCAGTTCTTC.

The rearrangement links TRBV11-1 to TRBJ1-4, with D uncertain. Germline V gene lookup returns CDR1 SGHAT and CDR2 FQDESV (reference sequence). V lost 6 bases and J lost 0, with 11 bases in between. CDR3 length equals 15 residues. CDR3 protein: CASSHRSTTNEKLFF. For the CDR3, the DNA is TGTGCCAGCAGTCACCGTTCCACAACTAATGAAAAACTGTTTTTT. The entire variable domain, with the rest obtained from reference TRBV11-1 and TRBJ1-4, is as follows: EAEVAQSPRYKITEKSQAVAFWCDPISGHATLYWYRQILGQGPELLVQFQDESVVDDSQLPKDRFSAERLKGVDSTLKIQPAELGDSAMYLCASSHRSTTNEKLFFGSGTQLSVL.

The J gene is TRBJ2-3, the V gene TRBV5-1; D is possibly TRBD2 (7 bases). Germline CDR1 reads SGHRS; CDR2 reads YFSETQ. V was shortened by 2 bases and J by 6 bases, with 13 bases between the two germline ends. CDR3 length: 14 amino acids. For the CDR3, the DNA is TGCGCCAGCAGCTTAGGGGGGGAAATGGATACGCAGTATTTT. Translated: CASSLGGEMDTQYF.

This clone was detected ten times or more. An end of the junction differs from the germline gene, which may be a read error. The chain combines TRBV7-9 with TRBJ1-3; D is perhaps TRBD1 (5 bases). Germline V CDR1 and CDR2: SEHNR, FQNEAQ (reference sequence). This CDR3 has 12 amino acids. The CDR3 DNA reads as TGTGCCAGCAGCTTCGGACACCCCGGGGGAGATTTT. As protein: CASSFGHPGGDF.

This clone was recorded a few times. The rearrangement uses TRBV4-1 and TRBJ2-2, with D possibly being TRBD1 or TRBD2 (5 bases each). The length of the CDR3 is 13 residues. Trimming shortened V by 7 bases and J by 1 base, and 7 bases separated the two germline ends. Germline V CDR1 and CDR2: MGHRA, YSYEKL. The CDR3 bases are TGCGCCAGCATGGGGGTGAACACCGGGGAGCTGTTTTTT. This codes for CASMGVNTGELFF.

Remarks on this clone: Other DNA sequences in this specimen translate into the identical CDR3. This chain's CDR3 is CASSPNRVGTEAFF. The CDR3 bases are TGTGCCAGCTCACCAAACAGGGTGGGCACTGAAGCTTTCTTT. The gene calls are TRBV18 and TRBJ1-1; maybe TRBD1 (6 bases). The ends were cut back, 2 bases at V and 4 bases at J, with 11 bases in the middle. Germline V CDR1 and CDR2: KGHSH, LQKENI. The CDR3 sequence is 14 residues long.

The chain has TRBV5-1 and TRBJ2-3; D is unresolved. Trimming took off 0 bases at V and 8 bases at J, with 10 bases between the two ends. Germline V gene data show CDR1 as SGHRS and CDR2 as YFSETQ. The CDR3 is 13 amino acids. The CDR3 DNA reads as TGCGCCAGCAGCTTGGTTTTAGACGGTACGCAGTATTTT. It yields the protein CASSLVLDGTQYF.

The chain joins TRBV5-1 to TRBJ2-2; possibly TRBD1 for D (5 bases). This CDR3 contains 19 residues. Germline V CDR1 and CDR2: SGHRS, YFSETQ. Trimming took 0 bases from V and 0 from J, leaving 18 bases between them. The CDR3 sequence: CASSLVYVRVSSNTGELFF. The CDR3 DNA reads TGCGCCAGCAGCTTGGTTTACGTCAGGGTTTCTTCGAACACCGGGGAGCTGTTTTTT.

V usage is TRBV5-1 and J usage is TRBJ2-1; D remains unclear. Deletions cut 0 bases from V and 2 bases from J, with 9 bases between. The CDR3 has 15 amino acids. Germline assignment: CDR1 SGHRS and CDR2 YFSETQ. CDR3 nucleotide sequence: TGCGCCAGCAGCTTGGAACCCAGCGCCTACAATGAGCAGTTCTTC. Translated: CASSLEPSAYNEQFF.

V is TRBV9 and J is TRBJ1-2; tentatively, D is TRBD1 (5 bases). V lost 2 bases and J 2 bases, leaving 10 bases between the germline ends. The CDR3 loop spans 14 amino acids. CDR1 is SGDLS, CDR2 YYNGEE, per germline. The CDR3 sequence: CASSVQTANYGYTF. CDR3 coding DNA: TGTGCCAGCAGCGTCCAGACAGCGAACTATGGCTACACCTTC.

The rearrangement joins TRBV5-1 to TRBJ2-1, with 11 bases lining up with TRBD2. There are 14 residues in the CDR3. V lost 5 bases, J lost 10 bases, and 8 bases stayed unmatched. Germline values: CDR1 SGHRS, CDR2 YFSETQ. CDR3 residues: CASSIGLAGAEQFF. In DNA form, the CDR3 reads TGCGCCAGCAGTATCGGACTAGCGGGCGCCGAGCAGTTCTTC.

The CDR3 sequence: CASSGRTLDNSPLHF. Here the CDR3 DNA reads TGTGCCAGCTCAGGGCGGACCTTGGATAATTCACCCCTCCACTTT. The V call is TRBV18, the J call TRBJ1-6; D remains unclear. Trimming cost V 5 bases and J 5 bases, with 13 bases left between them. The CDR3 has 15 residues. The V gene's germline CDR1 is KGHSH and CDR2 LQKENI.